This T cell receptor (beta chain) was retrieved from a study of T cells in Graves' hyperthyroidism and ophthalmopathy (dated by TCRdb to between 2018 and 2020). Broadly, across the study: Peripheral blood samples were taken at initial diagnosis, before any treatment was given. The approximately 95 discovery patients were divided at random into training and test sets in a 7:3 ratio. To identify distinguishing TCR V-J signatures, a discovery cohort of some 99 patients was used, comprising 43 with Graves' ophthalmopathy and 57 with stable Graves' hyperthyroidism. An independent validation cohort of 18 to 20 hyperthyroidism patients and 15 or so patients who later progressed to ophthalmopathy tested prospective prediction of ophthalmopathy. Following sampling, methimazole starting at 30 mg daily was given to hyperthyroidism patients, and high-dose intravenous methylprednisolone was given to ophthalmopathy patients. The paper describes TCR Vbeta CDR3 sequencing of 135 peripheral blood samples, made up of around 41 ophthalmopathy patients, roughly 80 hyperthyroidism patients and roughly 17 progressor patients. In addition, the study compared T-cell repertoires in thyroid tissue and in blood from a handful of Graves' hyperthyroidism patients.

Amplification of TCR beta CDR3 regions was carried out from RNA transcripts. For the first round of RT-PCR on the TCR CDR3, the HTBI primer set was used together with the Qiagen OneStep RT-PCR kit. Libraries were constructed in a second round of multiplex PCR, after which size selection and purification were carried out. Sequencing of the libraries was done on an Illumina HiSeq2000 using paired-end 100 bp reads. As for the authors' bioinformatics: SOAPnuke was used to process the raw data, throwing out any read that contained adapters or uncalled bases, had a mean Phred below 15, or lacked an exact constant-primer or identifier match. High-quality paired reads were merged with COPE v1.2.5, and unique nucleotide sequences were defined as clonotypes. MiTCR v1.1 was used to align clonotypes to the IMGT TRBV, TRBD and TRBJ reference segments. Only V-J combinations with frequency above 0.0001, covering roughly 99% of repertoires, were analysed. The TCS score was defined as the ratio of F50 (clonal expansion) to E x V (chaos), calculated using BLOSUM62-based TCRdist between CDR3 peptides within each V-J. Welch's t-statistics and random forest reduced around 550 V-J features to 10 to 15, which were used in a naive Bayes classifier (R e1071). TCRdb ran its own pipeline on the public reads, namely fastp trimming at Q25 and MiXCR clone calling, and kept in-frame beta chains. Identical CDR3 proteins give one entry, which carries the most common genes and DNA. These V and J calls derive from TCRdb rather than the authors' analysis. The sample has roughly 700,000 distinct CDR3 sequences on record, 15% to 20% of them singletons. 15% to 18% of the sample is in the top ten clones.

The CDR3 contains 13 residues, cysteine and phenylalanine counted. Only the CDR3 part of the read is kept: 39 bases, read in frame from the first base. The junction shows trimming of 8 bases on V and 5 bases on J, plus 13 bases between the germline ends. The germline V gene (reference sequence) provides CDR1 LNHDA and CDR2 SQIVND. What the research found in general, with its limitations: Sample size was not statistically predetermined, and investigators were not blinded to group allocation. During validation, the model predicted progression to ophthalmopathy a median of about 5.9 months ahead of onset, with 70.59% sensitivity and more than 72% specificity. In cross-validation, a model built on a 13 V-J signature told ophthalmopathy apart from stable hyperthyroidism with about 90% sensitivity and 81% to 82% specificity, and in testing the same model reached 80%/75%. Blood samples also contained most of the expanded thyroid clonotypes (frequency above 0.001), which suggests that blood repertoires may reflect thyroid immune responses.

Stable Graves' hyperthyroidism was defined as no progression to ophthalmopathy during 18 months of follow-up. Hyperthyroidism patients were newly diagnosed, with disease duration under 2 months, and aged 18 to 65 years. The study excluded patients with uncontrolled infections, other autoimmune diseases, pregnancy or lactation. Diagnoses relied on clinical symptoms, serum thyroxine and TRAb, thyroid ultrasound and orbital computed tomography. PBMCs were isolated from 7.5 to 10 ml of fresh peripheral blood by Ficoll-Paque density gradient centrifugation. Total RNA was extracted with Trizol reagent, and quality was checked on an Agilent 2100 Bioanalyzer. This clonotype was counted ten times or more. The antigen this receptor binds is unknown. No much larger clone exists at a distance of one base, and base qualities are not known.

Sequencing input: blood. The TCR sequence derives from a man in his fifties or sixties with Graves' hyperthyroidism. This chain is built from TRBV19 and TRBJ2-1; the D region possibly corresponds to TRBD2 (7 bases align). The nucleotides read TGTGCCAGTGAGGGGGGGATACACAATGAGCAGTTCTTC. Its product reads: CASEGGIHNEQFF.